This is a list of T cell receptor beta chains from one sample in a study of spatial heterogeneity in lung cancer. TCRdb passed the 5' RACE reads through MiXCR, listing each CDR3 protein once. Of several thousand distinct CDR3 sequences listed, roughly a tenth are singletons. The material was normal lung tissue next to the tumor, obtained at surgery. All receptors come from a male donor with early-stage non-small cell lung cancer. CDR3s include the opening cysteine and the closing phenylalanine or tryptophan. D genes are given only for firm matches. Size is stated for part of the rows, as once, few or many counts, or as a class when the clone is expanded.

abundance | d_gene | j_gene | v_gene | CDR3aa | CDR3nt
medium-sized | TRBD1 | TRBJ1-5 | TRBV29-1 | CSVRQGTDQPQHF | TGCAGCGTCCGACAGGGGACTGATCAGCCCCAGCATTTT
medium-sized | TRBD1 | TRBJ2-5 | TRBV29-1 | CSVSGQGRETQYF | TGCAGCGTTTCGGGACAGGGCAGAGAGACCCAGTACTTC
many | NA | TRBJ1-2 | TRBV20-1 | CSADSYGYTF | TGCAGTGCGGATTCCTATGGCTACACCTTC
many | NA | TRBJ2-1 | TRBV7-9 | CASSFSASNEQFF | TGTGCCAGCAGCTTTTCAGCGAGCAATGAGCAGTTCTTC
many | TRBD1 | TRBJ2-2 | TRBV4-3 | CASSRNTGGGTGELFF | TGCGCCAGCAGCCGGAACACAGGGGGCGGCACCGGGGAGCTGTTTTTT
medium-sized | TRBD2 | TRBJ2-1 | TRBV29-1 | CSVTSGAYNEQFF | TGCAGCGTTACTAGCGGAGCCTACAATGAGCAGTTCTTC
many | TRBD2 | TRBJ2-1 | TRBV10-3 | CAISNKAGAGEQFF | TGTGCCATCAGTAATAAAGCGGGAGCAGGTGAGCAGTTCTTC
many | NA | TRBJ1-1 | TRBV7-9 | CASSLVSTEAFF | TGTGCCAGCAGCTTAGTATCCACTGAAGCTTTCTTT
many | NA | TRBJ1-2 | TRBV4-1 | CASSLRGGWDGYTF | TGCGCCAGCAGCCTAAGAGGGGGTTGGGATGGCTACACCTTC
many | NA | TRBJ1-5 | TRBV5-1 | CASSLQPGDQPQHF | TGCGCCAGCAGCTTGCAACCGGGCGATCAGCCCCAGCATTTT
many | TRBD2 | TRBJ2-1 | TRBV5-1 | CASSMGLNNEQFF | TGCGCCAGCAGCATGGGACTAAACAATGAGCAGTTCTTC
many | TRBD1 | TRBJ2-7 | TRBV3-1 | CASSWTGGENEQYF | TGTGCCAGCAGCTGGACAGGGGGCGAGAACGAGCAGTACTTC
medium-sized | TRBD2 | TRBJ2-1 | TRBV20-1 | CSAKLAGGLSYNEQFF | TGCAGTGCTAAACTAGCGGGGGGACTCTCCTACAATGAGCAGTTCTTC
medium-sized | TRBD1 | TRBJ1-1 | TRBV6-1 | CASSEVYRGAEAFF | TGTGCCAGCAGTGAAGTGTACAGGGGGGCTGAAGCTTTCTTT
many | NA | TRBJ1-4 | TRBV12-3/TRBV12-4 | CASRFGGSGEKLFF | TGTGCCAGCAGATTTGGGGGGAGCGGTGAAAAACTGTTTTTT
few | NA | TRBJ2-5 | TRBV11-3 | CASRSRDKDQETQYF | TGTGCCAGCAGATCCCGGGACAAAGACCAAGAGACCCAGTACTTC
medium-sized | NA | TRBJ2-7 | TRBV20-1 | CSAPPLAGGGEQYF | TGCAGTGCACCCCCTCTGGCAGGGGGAGGCGAGCAGTACTTC
many | NA | TRBJ2-3 | TRBV6-5 | CASSYSWPNTDTQYF | TGTGCCAGCAGTTACTCTTGGCCCAACACAGATACGCAGTATTTT
many | TRBD2 | TRBJ2-3 | TRBV6-6 | CASTNPGLAGADTQYF | TGTGCCAGCACCAACCCCGGGCTAGCGGGAGCAGATACGCAGTATTTT
few | TRBD2 | TRBJ2-3 | TRBV7-8 | CASSSKGPRTSGSRGTDTQYF | TGTGCCAGCAGCTCAAAGGGACCCCGGACTAGCGGGTCCCGAGGGACAGATACGCAGTATTTT
many | NA | TRBJ1-2 | TRBV10-3 | CAISEPDPQVGGYTF | TGTGCCATCAGTGAGCCCGACCCACAGGTCGGTGGCTACACCTTC
medium-sized | NA | TRBJ2-2 | TRBV7-9 | CATRWTNTGELFF | TGTGCCACCCGGTGGACGAACACCGGGGAGCTGTTTTTT
many | TRBD2 | TRBJ2-3 | TRBV5-1 | CASTIWEGPDTQYF | TGCGCCAGCACCATATGGGAGGGGCCAGATACGCAGTATTTT
NA | NA | TRBJ2-1 | TRBV6-5 | CASSYSRGRPIDEQFF | TGTGCCAGCAGTTACTCACGGGGGAGGCCAATCGATGAGCAGTTCTTC
many | NA | TRBJ2-1 | TRBV19 | CASSMGGSYNEQFF | TGTGCCAGTAGTATGGGGGGTTCCTACAATGAGCAGTTCTTC
many | NA | TRBJ2-7 | TRBV13 | CASSSRGPSYEQYF | TGTGCCAGCAGCTCCCGGGGCCCATCCTACGAGCAGTACTTC
NA | NA | TRBJ1-1 | TRBV24-1 | CATSDSATGDQAFF | TGTGCCACCAGTGATTCGGCGACGGGGGACCAAGCTTTCTTT
medium-sized | NA | TRBJ2-5 | TRBV4-1 | CASSQGQHQETQYF | TGCGCCAGCAGCCAAGGCCAGCACCAAGAGACCCAGTACTTC
many | TRBD2 | TRBJ2-1 | TRBV5-1 | CASSLSGVYNEQFF | TGCGCCAGCAGCTTGAGCGGGGTTTACAATGAGCAGTTCTTC
many | NA | TRBJ1-2 | TRBV6-2/TRBV6-3 | CASSGGQHRTNYGYTF | TGTGCCAGCAGTGGCGGACAACATCGGACTAACTATGGCTACACCTTC
NA | TRBD1 | TRBJ1-4 | TRBV5-1 | CASLEPSGTGDEKLFF | TGCGCCAGCTTGGAACCCTCCGGGACAGGGGATGAAAAACTGTTTTTT
many | TRBD1 | TRBJ1-6 | TRBV27 | CASSLLRGGLDSPLHF | TGTGCCAGCAGTTTGTTGAGAGGGGGCTTGGATTCACCCCTCCACTTT
NA | NA | TRBJ2-1 | TRBV7-8 | CASSISGTPSDEQFF | TGTGCCAGCAGCATATCCGGGACACCGTCGGATGAGCAGTTCTTC
many | TRBD1 | TRBJ2-7 | TRBV5-5 | CASSRTGVASSSYEQYF | TGTGCCAGCAGTCGGACAGGGGTCGCCTCGAGCTCCTACGAGCAGTACTTC
many | NA | TRBJ2-5 | TRBV28 | CASSRGTRYQETQYF | TGTGCCAGCAGTCGAGGGACACGGTACCAAGAGACCCAGTACTTC
large | TRBD2 | TRBJ2-2 | TRBV6-2/TRBV6-3 | CASSILARPGELFF | TGTGCCAGCAGTATACTAGCGCGACCCGGGGAGCTGTTTTTT
many | NA | TRBJ2-7 | TRBV14 | CASSRLGHANTYEQYF | TGTGCCAGCAGCCGTCTGGGACACGCGAATACCTACGAGCAGTACTTC